Listed below are T cell receptor beta chains from one sample, sequenced in a study of early T cells in non-severe SARS-CoV-2 infection. TCRdb re-derived calls from the 5' RACE reads in MiXCR, one entry per CDR3 protein. Of about 15,000 distinct CDR3 sequences in the sample, roughly 5.4% were seen once. The sequences come from whole blood, collected at baseline. The receptors derive from an adult who was a healthcare worker with PCR-confirmed SARS-CoV-2 infection or an uninfected control (not recorded which). Both conserved end residues are part of each CDR3. D genes are given only for firm matches. Only part of the rows carry a size: once, few, many, or a class if the clone is expanded.

clone size | D gene | J gene | V gene | CDR3 protein | CDR3 DNA
medium-sized | NA | TRBJ1-6 | TRBV6-5 | CASSNRQNSPLHF | TGTGCCAGCAGTAATAGACAGAATTCACCCCTCCACTTT
many | NA | TRBJ1-1 | TRBV20-1 | CSAYGSGVDTEAFF | TGCAGTGCTTACGGTTCAGGGGTGGACACTGAAGCTTTCTTT
few | NA | TRBJ2-2 | TRBV25-1 | CASSETGNLHRELFF | TGTGCCAGCAGTGAAACGGGCAACCTTCACCGGGAGCTGTTTTTT
few | TRBD2 | TRBJ2-3 | TRBV9 | CASSVADSGGTDTQYF | TGTGCCAGCAGCGTAGCCGATAGCGGGGGTACAGATACGCAGTATTTT
many | TRBD1 | TRBJ1-5 | TRBV6-5 | CASSPDRSNQPQHF | TGTGCCAGCAGCCCGGACAGGAGCAATCAGCCCCAGCATTTT
many | TRBD2 | TRBJ2-7 | TRBV7-9 | CASSSPGLAGGREQYF | TGTGCCAGCAGCTCTCCGGGACTAGCGGGGGGCCGAGAGCAGTACTTC
many | NA | TRBJ1-1 | TRBV29-1 | CSVEGPFRRAFF | TGCAGCGTTGAGGGACCCTTTCGGCGTGCTTTCTTT
medium-sized | TRBD1 | TRBJ1-5 | TRBV20-1 | CSARDPGGDSQPQHF | TGCAGTGCTAGAGATCCAGGGGGTGACAGTCAGCCCCAGCATTTT
NA | NA | TRBJ2-7 | TRBV20-1 | CSARPRGLSGEQYF | TGCAGTGCTAGACCCCGTGGGTTATCGGGCGAGCAGTACTTC
NA | NA | TRBJ1-5 | TRBV20-1 | CSAGQPQGPQHF | TGCAGTGCTGGACAGCCCCAGGGGCCCCAGCATTTT
medium-sized | NA | TRBJ1-1 | TRBV12-3/TRBV12-4 | CASSRLIRNTEAFF | TGTGCCAGCAGTCGACTTATACGGAACACTGAAGCTTTCTTT
many | TRBD2 | TRBJ2-1 | TRBV20-1 | CSARTHSGGYNEQFF | TGCAGTGCTAGAACCCATAGCGGGGGTTACAATGAGCAGTTCTTC
many | NA | TRBJ1-6 | TRBV5-1 | CASSLGQGRNSPLHF | TGCGCCAGCAGCTTAGGCCAGGGGCGGAATTCACCCCTCCACTTT
many | NA | TRBJ1-1 | TRBV20-1 | CSARLGGLNTEAFF | TGCAGTGCTAGATTAGGGGGGCTGAACACTGAAGCTTTCTTT
many | TRBD1 | TRBJ2-3 | TRBV7-2 | CASSSDRAPDTQYF | TGTGCCAGCAGCTCTGACAGGGCCCCAGATACGCAGTATTTT
many | TRBD1 | TRBJ1-1 | TRBV5-5 | CASSWDRRGTEAFF | TGTGCCAGCAGCTGGGACAGGCGGGGCACTGAAGCTTTCTTT
many | NA | TRBJ2-3 | TRBV5-1 | CASSGQSSTDTQYF | TGCGCCAGCAGCGGACAGTCTAGCACAGATACGCAGTATTTT
NA | NA | TRBJ1-1 | TRBV20-1 | CSAQTAGFGTEAFF | TGCAGTGCCCAAACCGCAGGGTTCGGCACTGAAGCTTTCTTT
many | TRBD2 | TRBJ2-1 | TRBV6-1 | CASMTSGYNEQFF | TGTGCCAGCATGACTAGCGGATACAATGAGCAGTTCTTC
many | NA | TRBJ2-3 | TRBV12-3/TRBV12-4 | CASSLKTSTDTQYF | TGTGCCAGCAGTTTGAAGACTAGCACAGATACGCAGTATTTT
medium-sized | NA | TRBJ2-1 | TRBV20-1 | CSALKGRADNEQFF | TGCAGTGCTTTGAAGGGAAGGGCTGACAATGAGCAGTTCTTC
many | NA | TRBJ1-1 | TRBV20-1 | CSAARAFNTEAFF | TGCAGTGCAGCGAGGGCATTCAACACTGAAGCTTTCTTT
many | NA | TRBJ1-4 | TRBV19 | CASSIRRGDKEKLFF | TGTGCCAGTAGTATAAGACGGGGGGATAAGGAAAAACTGTTTTTT
many | TRBD2 | TRBJ2-3 | TRBV18 | CASRTRSTDTQYF | TGTGCCAGCCGGACTAGGAGCACAGATACGCAGTATTTT
many | NA | TRBJ2-1 | TRBV19 | CASSSPAGDTLNEQFF | TGTGCCAGTAGTAGTCCCGCCGGGGACACCCTTAATGAGCAGTTCTTC
many | TRBD2 | TRBJ2-4 | TRBV3-1 | CASSQASGAAKNIQYF | TGTGCCAGCAGCCAGGCTAGCGGGGCGGCCAAAAACATTCAGTACTTC
medium-sized | NA | TRBJ2-7 | TRBV7-9 | CASSSRTNHPDEQYF | TGTGCCAGCAGCTCCCGCACCAACCATCCTGACGAGCAGTACTTC
medium-sized | NA | TRBJ2-1 | TRBV7-2 | CASSFEGGYNEQFF | TGTGCCAGCAGCTTCGAGGGCGGATACAATGAGCAGTTCTTC
NA | NA | TRBJ1-1 | TRBV6-6 | CASSGGTEAFF | TGTGCCAGCAGTGGGGGTACTGAAGCTTTCTTT